A selection of T cell receptor beta chains follows, all from one sample in a study of T-cell memory formation after mild COVID-19. MiXCR, run by TCRdb on the 5' RACE reads, gives a single entry per CDR3 protein. The sample shows under 70,000 distinct CDR3 sequences, 9% to 9.5% of them seen only once. The sequencing sample was made of PBMCs or a T cell subset sorted from them (not recorded which). The receptors originated from a man aged 18 to 30 who had mild COVID-19 (a few samples of this study predate the infection). Cell type and time point are not known. Each CDR3 is given with its conserved first and last residue. Each record gives: clone size, V gene, D gene, J gene, CDR3 protein, CDR3 DNA. The D gene is left open where the match is weak. Some rows mark clone size as missing; the rest say once, few, many or name a class of expanded clone.

size: few
V: TRBV5-1
D: TRBD2
J: TRBJ2-1
CDR3: CASSPGLGIQFF
DNA: TGCGCCAGCAGCCCGGGACTAGGAATTCAGTTCTTC

size: few
V: TRBV29-1
D: -
J: TRBJ1-2
CDR3: CSVDDGMGGYTF
DNA: TGCAGCGTTGACGACGGAATGGGTGGCTACACCTTC

size: few
V: TRBV3-1
D: TRBD2
J: TRBJ2-3
CDR3: CASSLPPGLAGEDTQYF
DNA: TGTGCCAGCAGCCTACCACCGGGACTAGCGGGGGAAGATACGCAGTATTTT

size: many
V: TRBV7-2
D: -
J: TRBJ2-2
CDR3: CASSLRLGGTGELFF
DNA: TGTGCCAGCAGCTTAAGACTAGGGGGCACCGGGGAGCTGTTTTTT

size: -
V: TRBV3-1
D: -
J: TRBJ2-7
CDR3: CASSQSVSEQYF
DNA: TGTGCCAGCAGCCAAAGCGTTAGCGAGCAGTACTTC

size: -
V: TRBV11-2
D: -
J: TRBJ1-3
CDR3: CASSLTHSGSPDF
DNA: TGTGCCAGCAGCTTAACCCACTCGGGCAGTCCGGATTTT

size: -
V: TRBV14
D: -
J: TRBJ2-5
CDR3: CASSESRTSLGETQYF
DNA: TGTGCCAGCAGCGAATCCCGGACCTCTTTAGGGGAGACCCAGTACTTC

size: once
V: TRBV7-3
D: TRBD1
J: TRBJ1-1
CDR3: CASSLMAGGEAFF
DNA: TGTGCCAGCAGCTTAATGGCAGGGGGAGAAGCTTTCTTT

size: -
V: TRBV11-2
D: -
J: TRBJ2-3
CDR3: CASSLDLLGRGDTQYF
DNA: TGTGCCAGCAGCTTAGATCTATTAGGAAGGGGAGATACGCAGTATTTT

size: few
V: TRBV3-2
D: -
J: TRBJ2-7
CDR3: CASSQGLAGGSSYEQYF
DNA: TGTGCCAGCAGCCAAGGACTAGCGGGGGGCAGCTCCTACGAGCAGTACTTC

size: -
V: TRBV6-5
D: -
J: TRBJ2-2
CDR3: CASSYSRAGAGELFF
DNA: TGTGCCAGCAGTTACTCCAGGGCCGGTGCCGGGGAGCTGTTTTTT

size: -
V: TRBV19
D: -
J: TRBJ2-7
CDR3: CASSIRGNSYEQYF
DNA: TGTGCCAGTAGTATACGGGGGAACTCCTACGAGCAGTACTTC

size: few
V: TRBV7-2
D: TRBD1
J: TRBJ1-2
CDR3: CASSFGTARDYTF
DNA: TGTGCCAGCAGCTTCGGGACAGCTCGCGACTACACCTTC

size: few
V: TRBV12-3/TRBV12-4
D: -
J: TRBJ2-7
CDR3: CASRPGAVYEQYF
DNA: TGTGCCAGCAGGCCGGGGGCAGTTTACGAGCAGTACTTC

size: -
V: TRBV3-1
D: TRBD2
J: TRBJ2-3
CDR3: CASSLGLAGEPSTDTQYF
DNA: TGTGCCAGCAGCCTAGGACTAGCGGGGGAACCAAGCACAGATACGCAGTATTTT

size: few
V: TRBV9
D: -
J: TRBJ2-1
CDR3: CASSPAFNEQFF
DNA: TGTGCCAGCAGCCCCGCGTTCAATGAGCAGTTCTTC

size: few
V: TRBV27
D: -
J: TRBJ2-1
CDR3: CASSVLAANEQFF
DNA: TGTGCCAGCAGTGTCCTGGCAGCCAATGAGCAGTTCTTC

size: few
V: TRBV14
D: -
J: TRBJ2-3
CDR3: CASSRDTFTDTQYF
DNA: TGTGCCAGCAGCCGGGACACCTTCACAGATACGCAGTATTTT

size: few
V: TRBV29-1
D: TRBD1
J: TRBJ1-1
CDR3: CSVERTGGVNTEAFF
DNA: TGCAGCGTTGAAAGGACAGGGGGCGTGAACACTGAAGCTTTCTTT

size: -
V: TRBV2
D: -
J: TRBJ2-2
CDR3: CASSVGARRTGELFF
DNA: TGTGCCAGCAGTGTGGGGGCTCGGCGGACCGGGGAGCTGTTTTTT

size: -
V: TRBV7-2
D: -
J: TRBJ2-6
CDR3: CASSQQPSGANVLTF
DNA: TGTGCCAGCAGCCAACAGCCCTCCGGGGCCAACGTCCTGACTTTC

size: few
V: TRBV4-3
D: -
J: TRBJ2-4
CDR3: CASSQEPYRRDIQYF
DNA: TGCGCCAGCAGCCAAGAACCATACAGGAGGGACATTCAGTACTTC

size: -
V: TRBV7-2
D: -
J: TRBJ1-5
CDR3: CASSLTGTNNQPQHF
DNA: TGTGCCAGCAGCCTCACCGGGACAAACAATCAGCCCCAGCATTTT

size: few
V: TRBV20-1
D: TRBD2
J: TRBJ2-3
CDR3: CSARMLETSGGLPDTQYF
DNA: TGCAGTGCTAGGATGTTAGAGACTAGCGGGGGGTTGCCAGATACGCAGTATTTT

size: few
V: TRBV5-1
D: TRBD1
J: TRBJ1-2
CDR3: CASSRDRGVDGYTF
DNA: TGCGCCAGCAGCCGGGACAGGGGAGTGGATGGCTACACCTTC

size: few
V: TRBV5-4
D: -
J: TRBJ2-5
CDR3: CASSLKRETQYF
DNA: TGTGCCAGCAGCTTGAAGCGGGAGACCCAGTACTTC

size: few
V: TRBV3-1
D: -
J: TRBJ1-2
CDR3: CASSQAGTNYGYTF
DNA: TGTGCCAGCAGCCAAGCAGGTACCAACTATGGCTACACCTTC

size: -
V: TRBV7-9
D: TRBD1
J: TRBJ2-3
CDR3: CASSFWTGPAMDTQYF
DNA: TGTGCCAGCAGCTTCTGGACAGGGCCTGCGATGGATACGCAGTATTTT

size: many
V: TRBV4-3
D: -
J: TRBJ2-3
CDR3: CASSQGLADTQYF
DNA: TGCGCCAGCAGCCAAGGGCTAGCTGATACGCAGTATTTT

size: -
V: TRBV20-1
D: TRBD1
J: TRBJ1-2
CDR3: CSASGTGGIGNYGYTF
DNA: TGCAGTGCTAGTGGGACAGGGGGAATCGGAAACTATGGCTACACCTTC

size: -
V: TRBV7-9
D: -
J: TRBJ1-4
CDR3: CASSPQGGENEKLFF
DNA: TGTGCCAGCAGCCCACAGGGAGGGGAAAACGAAAAACTGTTTTTT

size: many
V: TRBV7-8
D: -
J: TRBJ2-3
CDR3: CASSRDSSPDTQYF
DNA: TGTGCCAGCAGCCGGGACTCTAGCCCAGATACGCAGTATTTT

size: many
V: TRBV7-9
D: -
J: TRBJ1-1
CDR3: CASSFKSGNTEAFF
DNA: TGTGCCAGCAGCTTTAAATCCGGGAACACTGAAGCTTTCTTT

size: -
V: TRBV21-1
D: -
J: TRBJ2-5
CDR3: CASSKARGYQETQYF
DNA: TGTGCCAGCAGCAAAGCGCGGGGTTACCAAGAGACCCAGTACTTC

size: few
V: TRBV5-1
D: -
J: TRBJ2-5
CDR3: CASSLDAAGKETQYF
DNA: TGCGCCAGCAGCTTGGATGCCGCTGGTAAAGAGACCCAGTACTTC

size: -
V: TRBV3-1
D: -
J: TRBJ1-1
CDR3: CASSQGAGKAFF
DNA: TGTGCCAGCAGCCAAGGGGCCGGGAAAGCTTTCTTT

size: few
V: TRBV14
D: TRBD2
J: TRBJ2-1
CDR3: CASTSGNYNEQFF
DNA: TGTGCCAGCACTAGCGGAAACTACAATGAGCAGTTCTTC

size: few
V: TRBV20-1
D: -
J: TRBJ1-5
CDR3: CSARDYLQEISRRGNQPQHF
DNA: TGCAGTGCTAGAGACTACCTACAGGAAATTTCTCGCAGGGGCAATCAGCCCCAGCATTTT

size: few
V: TRBV10-3
D: -
J: TRBJ1-6
CDR3: CAIRPRGNSPLHF
DNA: TGTGCCATCAGACCCAGGGGAAACTCACCCCTCCACTTT

size: -
V: TRBV4-1
D: -
J: TRBJ2-7
CDR3: CASSQAGFSYEQYF
DNA: TGCGCCAGCAGCCAAGCGGGGTTCTCCTACGAGCAGTACTTC

size: -
V: TRBV29-1
D: -
J: TRBJ2-3
CDR3: CSVAQIHFLSTDTQYF
DNA: TGCAGCGTTGCACAGATTCACTTTCTAAGCACAGATACGCAGTATTTT

size: few
V: TRBV7-2
D: -
J: TRBJ2-3
CDR3: CASSLFYGSTDTQYF
DNA: TGTGCCAGCAGCTTATTCTACGGTAGCACAGATACGCAGTATTTT

size: -
V: TRBV20-1
D: -
J: TRBJ1-6
CDR3: CSATGADSPLHF
DNA: TGCAGTGCTACTGGGGCGGATTCACCCCTCCACTTT

size: -
V: TRBV5-1
D: TRBD1
J: TRBJ1-1
CDR3: CASSLQGATTEAFF
DNA: TGCGCCAGCAGCTTACAGGGGGCCACCACTGAAGCTTTCTTT

size: -
V: TRBV9
D: -
J: TRBJ1-1
CDR3: CASSVGPGNTEAFF
DNA: TGTGCCAGCAGCGTAGGCCCGGGGAACACTGAAGCTTTCTTT

size: -
V: TRBV20-1
D: -
J: TRBJ1-1
CDR3: CSARGGVVRAEAFF
DNA: TGCAGTGCTAGAGGGGGGGTGGTGAGGGCTGAAGCTTTCTTT

size: few
V: TRBV29-1
D: TRBD2
J: TRBJ2-1
CDR3: CSVEGDPAGLEQFF
DNA: TGCAGCGTTGAAGGGGATCCAGCGGGATTGGAGCAGTTCTTC

size: many
V: TRBV28
D: TRBD1
J: TRBJ2-1
CDR3: CASSRQGLNEQFF
DNA: TGTGCCAGCAGCCGACAGGGTTTGAATGAGCAGTTCTTC

size: -
V: TRBV29-1
D: -
J: TRBJ2-1
CDR3: CSGMGAPASYNEQFF
DNA: TGCAGCGGTATGGGGGCTCCCGCCTCCTACAATGAGCAGTTCTTC